These 8 T cell receptor beta chains came from one sample sequenced in a study of tumor-infiltrating lymphocytes in primary liver carcinoma. Each 20-30 mg portion of unsorted bulk tissue served as the source for co-extraction of RNA and DNA. The authors made TCR beta cDNA from 500 ng total RNA with a constant-region primer. Modified slightly, ARM-PCR produced TCR beta libraries over three nested multiplex PCR rounds. Amplification in the first two PCR rounds was performed using TRBV1-TRBV30 forward primers and a C-beta reverse primer for approximately 10 cycles each. TCRdb re-derived calls from the multiplex PCR reads in MiXCR, one entry per CDR3 protein. The sample lists 60,000 to 90,000 distinct CDR3 sequences, about 72% occurring once. Sequencing was performed on liver tumor tissue from sampling region 4. Subset meaning: tumor region T4, right-lateral pole. The receptors stem from a man aged 40-49 years with primary liver carcinoma and hepatitis B virus infection.

With regard to this clonotype: One end of the junction fails to match germline, which may point to a read error. The chain recombines TRBV10-3 with TRBJ2-3; possibly TRBD2 for D (5 bases). The CDR3 loop spans 13 amino acids. Germline values: CDR1 ENHRY, CDR2 SYGVKD. The CDR3 nucleotides are TGTGCCATCGGTGAGGGTGAGGGAGATACGCAGTATTTT. Its translation is CAIGEGEGDTQYF.

Of note for this clonotype: Relative to the germline gene, one junction end is altered; a read error may explain this. The chain combines TRBV30 with TRBJ2-1, with 13 bases lining up with TRBD2. CDR3 length: 15 amino acids. CDR1 and CDR2 from the germline V gene are GTSNPN and SVGIG (reference sequence). The CDR3, as DNA: TGTACCTGGAGTGTAGGGACTAGCGGGAACTATGAGGAGTTCTTC. Amino acids: CTWSVGTSGNYEEFF.

This chain links TRBV11-1 with TRBJ2-1; 14 bases are shared with TRBD2. The V gene end was trimmed by 10 bases and the J gene end by 5 bases; junction bases not matched to a gene: 13. The CDR3 extends over 17 amino acids. Germline assignment: CDR1 SGHAT and CDR2 FQDESV (reference sequence). The DNA for the CDR3 is TGTGCCATCACCCTGGGACTAGCGGGAGAAGTAGACAATGAGCAGTTCTTC. As protein: CAITLGLAGEVDNEQFF.

Concerning this clonotype itself: The junction does not match germline at one end; this may be a read error. The J gene is TRBJ2-2, the V gene TRBV12-3 or TRBV12-4; D not certain. The CDR3 runs to 13 residues. CDR3 nucleotides: TGTGCTAGCAGCTACAAAAACACCGGGGAGCTGTTTTTT. It codes for CASSYKNTGELFF.

In regard to this clonotype: The CDR3 does not end in the conserved phenylalanine or tryptophan, so this is likely a read error. The CDR3 reads CASSLTGGPRGYEQFL. The CDR3 nucleotides read TGTGCCAGCAGTTTAACGGGAGGGCCTAGAGGGTATGAGCAGTTCTTA. The chain recombines TRBV12-3 or TRBV12-4 with TRBJ2-1, with 8 positions matching TRBD2. V was clipped by 2 bases and J by 8 bases; unmatched bases: 11. The CDR3 covers 16 residues.

Regarding this clonotype: One junction end does not reproduce the germline sequence, and a read error may be involved. The V call is TRBV11-2, the J call TRBJ2-2, with D possibly TRBD2 on 5 matching bases. Per germline, CDR1 SGHAT and CDR2 FQNNGV. The CDR3 has 17 amino acids. The CDR3 reads CASNFDRVRIGTGELLF. CDR3 sequence (DNA): TGTGCCAGCAACTTTGATCGGGTCAGGATCGGCACCGGGGAGCTGCTTTTT.

This clonotype was counted a few times. The chain is built from TRBV15 and TRBJ2-4; D remains ambiguous. The CDR3 length is 17 residues. The germline V gene encodes CDR1 LNHNV and CDR2 YYDKDF (reference sequence). V was pared by 4 bases and J by 0 bases, with 16 bases between. The CDR3: CATSTSAQFIAKNIQYF. The CDR3 region has the DNA TGTGCCACCAGCACCTCCGCACAGTTTATAGCCAAAAACATTCAGTACTTC.

The chain recombines TRBV11-2 with TRBJ2-1; 9 nucleotides line up with TRBD2. The CDR3 sequence is 16 residues long. Germline assignment: CDR1 SGHAT and CDR2 FQNNGV. Written as DNA, the CDR3 is TGTGCTGGCAGTTCGCGCCCCAGCGGGAGGATCTATGAGCAGTTCTTC. This encodes CAGSSRPSGRIYEQFF.